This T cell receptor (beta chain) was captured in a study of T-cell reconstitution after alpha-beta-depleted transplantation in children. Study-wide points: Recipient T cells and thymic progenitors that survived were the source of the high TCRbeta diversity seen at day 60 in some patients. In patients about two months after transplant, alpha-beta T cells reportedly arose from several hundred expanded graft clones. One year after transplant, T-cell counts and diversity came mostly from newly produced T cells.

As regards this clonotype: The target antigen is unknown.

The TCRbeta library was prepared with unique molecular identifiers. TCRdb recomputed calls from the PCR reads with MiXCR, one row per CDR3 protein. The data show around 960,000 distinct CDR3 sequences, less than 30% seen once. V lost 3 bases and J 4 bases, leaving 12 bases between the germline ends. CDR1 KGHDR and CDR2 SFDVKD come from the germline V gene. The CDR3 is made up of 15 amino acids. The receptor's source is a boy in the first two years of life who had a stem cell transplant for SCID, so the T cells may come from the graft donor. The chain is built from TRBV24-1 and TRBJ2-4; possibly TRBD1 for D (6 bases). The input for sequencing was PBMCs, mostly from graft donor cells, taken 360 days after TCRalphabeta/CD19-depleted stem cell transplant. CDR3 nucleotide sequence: TGTGCCACCAGTGATGCGAGCGGACAGAAAAACATTCAGTACTTC. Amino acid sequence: CATSDASGQKNIQYF.